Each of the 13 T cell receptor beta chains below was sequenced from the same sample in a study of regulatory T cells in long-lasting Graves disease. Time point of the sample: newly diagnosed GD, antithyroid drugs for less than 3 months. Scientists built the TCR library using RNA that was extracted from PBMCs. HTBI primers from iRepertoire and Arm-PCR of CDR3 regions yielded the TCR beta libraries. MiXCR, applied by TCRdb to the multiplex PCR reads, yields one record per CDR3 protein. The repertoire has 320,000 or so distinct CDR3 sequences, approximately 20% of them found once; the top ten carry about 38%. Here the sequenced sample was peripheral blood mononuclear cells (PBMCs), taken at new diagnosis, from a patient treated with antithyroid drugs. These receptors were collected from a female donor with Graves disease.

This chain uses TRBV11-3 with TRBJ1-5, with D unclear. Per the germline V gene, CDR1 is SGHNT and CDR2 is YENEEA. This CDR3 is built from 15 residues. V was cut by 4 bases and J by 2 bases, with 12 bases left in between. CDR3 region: CASSSTTRGNQPQHF. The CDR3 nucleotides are TGTGCCAGCAGCTCCACCACCCGGGGCAATCAGCCCCAGCATTTT.

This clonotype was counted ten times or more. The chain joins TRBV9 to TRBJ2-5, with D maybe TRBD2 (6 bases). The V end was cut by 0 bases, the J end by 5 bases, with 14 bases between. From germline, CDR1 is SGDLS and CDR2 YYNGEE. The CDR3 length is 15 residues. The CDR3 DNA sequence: TGTGCCAGCAGCGTAGAGGCGGGAAAGACGGAGACCCAGTACTTC. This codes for CASSVEAGKTETQYF.

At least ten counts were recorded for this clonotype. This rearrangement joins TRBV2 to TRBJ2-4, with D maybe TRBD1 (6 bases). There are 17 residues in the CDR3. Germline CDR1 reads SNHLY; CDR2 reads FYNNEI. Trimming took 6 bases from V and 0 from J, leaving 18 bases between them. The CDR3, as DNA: TGTGCCAGCAGCAATATTGGTGGGACACTAGCCAAAAACATTCAGTACTTC. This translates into CASSNIGGTLAKNIQYF.

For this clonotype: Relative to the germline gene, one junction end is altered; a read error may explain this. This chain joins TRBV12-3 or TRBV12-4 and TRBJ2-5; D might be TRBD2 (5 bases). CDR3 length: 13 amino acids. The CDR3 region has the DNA TGTGCCAGCAGATTAGGATCCGGGATTCCCCAGTACTTC. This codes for CASRLGSGIPQYF.

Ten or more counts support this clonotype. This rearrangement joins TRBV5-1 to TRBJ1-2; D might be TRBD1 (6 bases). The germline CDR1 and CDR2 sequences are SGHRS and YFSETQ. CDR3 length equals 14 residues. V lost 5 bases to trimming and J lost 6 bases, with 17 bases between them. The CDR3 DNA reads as TGCGCCAGCAGTCTATCCTCAGGGGCGGATGGCTACACCTTC. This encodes CASSLSSGADGYTF.

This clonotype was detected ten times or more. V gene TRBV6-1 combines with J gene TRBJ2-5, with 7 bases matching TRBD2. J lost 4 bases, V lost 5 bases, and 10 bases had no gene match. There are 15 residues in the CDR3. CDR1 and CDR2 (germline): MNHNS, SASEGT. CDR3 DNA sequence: TGTGCCAGCAGTCCCGAAGGCGGGAGCGGAGAGACCCAGTACTTC. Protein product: CASSPEGGSGETQYF.

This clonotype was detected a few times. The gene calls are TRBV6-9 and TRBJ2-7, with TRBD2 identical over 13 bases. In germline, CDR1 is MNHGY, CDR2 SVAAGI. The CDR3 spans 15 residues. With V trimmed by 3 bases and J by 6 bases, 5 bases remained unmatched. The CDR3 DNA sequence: TGTGCCAGCAGTTACCCGGGACTAGCGGGAAGCGAGCAGTACTTC. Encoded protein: CASSYPGLAGSEQYF.

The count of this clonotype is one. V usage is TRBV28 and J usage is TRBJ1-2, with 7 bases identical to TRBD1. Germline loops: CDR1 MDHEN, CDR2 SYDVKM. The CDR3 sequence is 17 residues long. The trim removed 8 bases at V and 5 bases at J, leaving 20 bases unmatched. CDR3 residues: CASQSLRQGDKSYGYTF. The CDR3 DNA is TGTGCCAGCCAGTCCCTGCGACAGGGCGATAAAAGTTATGGCTACACCTTC.

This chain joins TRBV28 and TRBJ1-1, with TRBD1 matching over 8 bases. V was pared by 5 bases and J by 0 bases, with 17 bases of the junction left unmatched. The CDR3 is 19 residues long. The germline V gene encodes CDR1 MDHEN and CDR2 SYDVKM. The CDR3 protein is CASSPSQGAKGRLNTEAFF. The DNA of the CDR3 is TGTGCCAGCAGTCCATCTCAGGGGGCAAAGGGTAGGTTGAACACTGAAGCTTTCTTT.

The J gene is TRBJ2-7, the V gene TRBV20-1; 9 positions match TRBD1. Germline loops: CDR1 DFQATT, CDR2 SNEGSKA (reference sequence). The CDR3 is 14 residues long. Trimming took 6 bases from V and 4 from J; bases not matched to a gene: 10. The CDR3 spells CSAPLGTGSYEQYF. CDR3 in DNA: TGCAGTGCCCCATTAGGGACAGGGTCTTACGAGCAGTACTTC.

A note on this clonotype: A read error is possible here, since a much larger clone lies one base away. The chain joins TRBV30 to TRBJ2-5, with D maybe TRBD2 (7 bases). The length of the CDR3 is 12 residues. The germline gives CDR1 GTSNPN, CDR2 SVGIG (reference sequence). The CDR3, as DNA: TGTGCCTGGCACAGGGAGGGAGAGACCCAGTGCTTC. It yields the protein CAWHREGETQCF.

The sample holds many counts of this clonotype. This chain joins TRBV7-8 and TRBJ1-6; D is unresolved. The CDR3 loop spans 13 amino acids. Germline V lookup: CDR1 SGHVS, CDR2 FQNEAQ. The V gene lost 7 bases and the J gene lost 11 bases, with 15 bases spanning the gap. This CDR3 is CASTAEGIPPLHF. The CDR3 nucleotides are TGTGCCAGCACCGCGGAGGGTATTCCACCCCTCCACTTT.

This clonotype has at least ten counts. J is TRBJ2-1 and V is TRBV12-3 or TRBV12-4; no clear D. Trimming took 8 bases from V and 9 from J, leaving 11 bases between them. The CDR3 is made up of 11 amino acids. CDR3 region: CASSPKGEQFF. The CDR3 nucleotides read TGTGCCAGCTCACCAAAGGGTGAGCAGTTCTTC.